This paragraph covers one T cell receptor (beta chain) sequence. Its antigen is not known. The data belong to a study of shared clonotypes between healthy human individuals. CD45RO-negative, CCR7-selected cells formed the naive CD8 fraction, which excluded terminally differentiated effector memory CD45RA+ cells. Germline CDR1 LNHDA, CDR2 SQIVND (reference sequence). The ends lost 8 bases at V and 4 bases at J; junction bases unmatched: 6. The CDR3 spans 14 residues. The assay used deep level. Original analysis: Filtering was not the same, since immunoSEQ gave junction-only sequences without quality scores. Libraries were prepared by immunoSEQ multiplex PCR; TCRdb keeps only in-frame clonotypes and omits some of them. The DNA gave D and trimming, while V, J and clone size come from that table. Here the sample spans around 2.1 million clones, 85% to 95% being singletons. Study-level findings and limits: Compared with memory subsets, naive subsets generally had larger estimated richness. Collection of samples was limited to blood; tissue repertoires likely differ.

This TCR came from a man aged 18 to 35 in good health. Some clones in this sample may be carry-over from other donors' samples. The rearrangement uses TRBV19 and TRBJ2-1; 9 bases match TRBD1. The material sequenced was naive CD8+ T cells from PBMCs. The CDR3 region is CASATGGQYNEQFF. The CDR3 DNA reads TGTGCCAGTGCGACAGGGGGACAATACAATGAGCAGTTCTTC.